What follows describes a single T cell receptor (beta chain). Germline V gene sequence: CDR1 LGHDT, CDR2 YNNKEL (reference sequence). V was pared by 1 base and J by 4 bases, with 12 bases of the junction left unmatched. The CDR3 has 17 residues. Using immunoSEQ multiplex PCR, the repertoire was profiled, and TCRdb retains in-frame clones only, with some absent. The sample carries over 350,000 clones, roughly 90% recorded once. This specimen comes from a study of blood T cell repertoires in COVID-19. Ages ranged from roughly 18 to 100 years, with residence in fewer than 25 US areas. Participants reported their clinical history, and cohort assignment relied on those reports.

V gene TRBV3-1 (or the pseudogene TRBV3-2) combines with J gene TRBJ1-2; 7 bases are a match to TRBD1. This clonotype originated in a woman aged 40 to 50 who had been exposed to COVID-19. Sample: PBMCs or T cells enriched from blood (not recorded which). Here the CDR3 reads CASSQVGRDRASYGYTF. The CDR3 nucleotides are TGTGCCAGCAGCCAAGTAGGGCGAGACAGGGCCTCCTATGGCTACACCTTC.